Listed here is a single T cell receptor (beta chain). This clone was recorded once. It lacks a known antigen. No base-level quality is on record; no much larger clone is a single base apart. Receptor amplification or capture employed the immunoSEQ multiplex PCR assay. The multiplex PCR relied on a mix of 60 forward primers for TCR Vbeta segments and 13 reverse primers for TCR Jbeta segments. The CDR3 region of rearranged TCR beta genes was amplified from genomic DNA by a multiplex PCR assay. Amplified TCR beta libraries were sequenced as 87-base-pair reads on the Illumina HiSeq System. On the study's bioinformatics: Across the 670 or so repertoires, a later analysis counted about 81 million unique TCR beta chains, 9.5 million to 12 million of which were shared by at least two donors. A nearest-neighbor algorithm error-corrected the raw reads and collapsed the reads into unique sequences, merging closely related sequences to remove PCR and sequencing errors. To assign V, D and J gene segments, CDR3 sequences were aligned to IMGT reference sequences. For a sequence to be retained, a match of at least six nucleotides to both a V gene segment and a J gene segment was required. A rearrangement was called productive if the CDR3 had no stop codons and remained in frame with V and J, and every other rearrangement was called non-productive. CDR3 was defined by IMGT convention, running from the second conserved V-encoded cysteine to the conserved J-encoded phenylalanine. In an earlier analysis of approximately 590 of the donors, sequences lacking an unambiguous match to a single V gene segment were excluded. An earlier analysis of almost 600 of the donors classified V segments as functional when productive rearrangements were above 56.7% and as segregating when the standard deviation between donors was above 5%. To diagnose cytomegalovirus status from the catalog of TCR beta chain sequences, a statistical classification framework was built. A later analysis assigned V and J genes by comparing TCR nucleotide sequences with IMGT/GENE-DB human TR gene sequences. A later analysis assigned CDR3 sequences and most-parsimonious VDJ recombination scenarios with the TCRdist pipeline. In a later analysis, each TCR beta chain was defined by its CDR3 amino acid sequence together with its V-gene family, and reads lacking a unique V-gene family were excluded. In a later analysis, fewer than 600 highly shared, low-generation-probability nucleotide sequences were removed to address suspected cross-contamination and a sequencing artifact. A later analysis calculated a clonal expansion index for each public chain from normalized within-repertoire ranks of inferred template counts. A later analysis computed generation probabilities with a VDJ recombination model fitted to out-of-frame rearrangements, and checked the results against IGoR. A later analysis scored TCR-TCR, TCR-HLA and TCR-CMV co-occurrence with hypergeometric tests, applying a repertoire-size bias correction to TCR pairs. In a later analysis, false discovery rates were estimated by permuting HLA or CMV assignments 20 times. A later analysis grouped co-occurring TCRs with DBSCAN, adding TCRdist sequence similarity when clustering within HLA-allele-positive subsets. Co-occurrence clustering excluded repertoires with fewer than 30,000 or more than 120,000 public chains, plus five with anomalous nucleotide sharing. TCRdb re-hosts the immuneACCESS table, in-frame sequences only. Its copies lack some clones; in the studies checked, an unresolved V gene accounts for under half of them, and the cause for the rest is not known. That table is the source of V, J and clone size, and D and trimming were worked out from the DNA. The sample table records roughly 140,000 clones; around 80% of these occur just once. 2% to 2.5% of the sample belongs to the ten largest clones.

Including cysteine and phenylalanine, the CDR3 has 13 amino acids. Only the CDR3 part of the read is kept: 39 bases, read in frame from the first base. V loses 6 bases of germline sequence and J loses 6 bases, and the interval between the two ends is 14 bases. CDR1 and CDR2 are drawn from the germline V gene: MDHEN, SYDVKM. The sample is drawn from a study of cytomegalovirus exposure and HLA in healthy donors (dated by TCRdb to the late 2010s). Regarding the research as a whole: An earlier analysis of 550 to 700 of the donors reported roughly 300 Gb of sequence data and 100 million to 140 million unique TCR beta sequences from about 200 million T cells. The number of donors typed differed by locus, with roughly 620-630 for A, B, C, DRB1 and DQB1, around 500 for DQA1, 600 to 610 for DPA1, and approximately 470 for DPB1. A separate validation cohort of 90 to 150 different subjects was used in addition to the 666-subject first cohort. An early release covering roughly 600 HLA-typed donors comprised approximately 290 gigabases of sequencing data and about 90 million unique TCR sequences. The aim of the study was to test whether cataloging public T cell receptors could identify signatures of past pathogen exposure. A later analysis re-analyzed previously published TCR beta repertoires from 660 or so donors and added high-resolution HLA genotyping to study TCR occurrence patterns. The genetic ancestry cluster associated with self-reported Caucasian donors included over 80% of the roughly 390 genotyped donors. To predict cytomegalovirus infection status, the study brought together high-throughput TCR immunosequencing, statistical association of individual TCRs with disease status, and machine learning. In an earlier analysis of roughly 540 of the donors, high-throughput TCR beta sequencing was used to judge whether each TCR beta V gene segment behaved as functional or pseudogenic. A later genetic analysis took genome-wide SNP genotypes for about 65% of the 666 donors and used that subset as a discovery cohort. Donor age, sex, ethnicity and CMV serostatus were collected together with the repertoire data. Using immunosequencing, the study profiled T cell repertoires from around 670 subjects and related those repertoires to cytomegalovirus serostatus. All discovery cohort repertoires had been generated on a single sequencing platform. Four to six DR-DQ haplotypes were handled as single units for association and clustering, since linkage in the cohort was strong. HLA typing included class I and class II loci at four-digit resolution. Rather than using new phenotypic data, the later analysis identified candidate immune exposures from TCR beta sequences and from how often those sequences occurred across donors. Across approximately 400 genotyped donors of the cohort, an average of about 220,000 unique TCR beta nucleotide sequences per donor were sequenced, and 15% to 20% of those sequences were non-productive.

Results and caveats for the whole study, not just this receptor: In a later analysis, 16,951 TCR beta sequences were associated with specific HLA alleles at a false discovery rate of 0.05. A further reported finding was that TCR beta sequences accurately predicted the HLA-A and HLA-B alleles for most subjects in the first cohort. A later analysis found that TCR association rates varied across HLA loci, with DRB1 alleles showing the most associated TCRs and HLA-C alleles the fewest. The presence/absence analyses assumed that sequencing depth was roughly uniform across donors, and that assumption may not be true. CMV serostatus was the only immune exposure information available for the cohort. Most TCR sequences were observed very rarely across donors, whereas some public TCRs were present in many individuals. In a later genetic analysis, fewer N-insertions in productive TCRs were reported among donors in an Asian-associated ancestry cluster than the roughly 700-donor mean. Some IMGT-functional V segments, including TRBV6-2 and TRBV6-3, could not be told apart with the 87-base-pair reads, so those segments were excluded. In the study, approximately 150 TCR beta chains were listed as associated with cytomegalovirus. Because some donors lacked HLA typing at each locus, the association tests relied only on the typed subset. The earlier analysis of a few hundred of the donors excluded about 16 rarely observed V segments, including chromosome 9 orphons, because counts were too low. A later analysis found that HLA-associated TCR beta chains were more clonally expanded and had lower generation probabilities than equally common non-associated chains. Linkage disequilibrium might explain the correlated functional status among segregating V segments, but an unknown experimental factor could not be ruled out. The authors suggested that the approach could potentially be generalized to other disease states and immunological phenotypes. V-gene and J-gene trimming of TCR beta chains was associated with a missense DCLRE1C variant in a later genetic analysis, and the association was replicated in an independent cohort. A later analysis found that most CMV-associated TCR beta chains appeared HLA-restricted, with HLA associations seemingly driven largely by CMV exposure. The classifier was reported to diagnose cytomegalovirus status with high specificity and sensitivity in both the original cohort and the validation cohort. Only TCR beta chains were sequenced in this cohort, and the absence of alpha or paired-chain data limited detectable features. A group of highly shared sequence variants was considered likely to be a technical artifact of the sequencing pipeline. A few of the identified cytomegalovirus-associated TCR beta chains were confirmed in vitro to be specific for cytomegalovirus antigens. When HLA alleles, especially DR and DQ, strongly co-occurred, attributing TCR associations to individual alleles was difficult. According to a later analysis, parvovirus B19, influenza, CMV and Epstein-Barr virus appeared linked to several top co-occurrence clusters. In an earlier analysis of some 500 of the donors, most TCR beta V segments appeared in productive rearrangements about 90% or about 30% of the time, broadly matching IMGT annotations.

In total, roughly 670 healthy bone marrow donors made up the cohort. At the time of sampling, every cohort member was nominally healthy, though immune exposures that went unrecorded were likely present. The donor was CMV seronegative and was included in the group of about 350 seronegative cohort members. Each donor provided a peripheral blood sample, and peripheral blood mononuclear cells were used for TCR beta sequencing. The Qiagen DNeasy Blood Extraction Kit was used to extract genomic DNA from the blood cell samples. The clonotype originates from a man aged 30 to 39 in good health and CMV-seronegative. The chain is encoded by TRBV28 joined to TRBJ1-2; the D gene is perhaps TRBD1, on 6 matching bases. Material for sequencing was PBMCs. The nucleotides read TGTGCCAGCAGGACAGGACAGTACCATGGCTACACCTTC. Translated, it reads CASRTGQYHGYTF.